This TCR beta chain was sequenced in a study of T-cell memory formation after mild COVID-19. Study-level findings and limits: Clones that shrank (day 15 to 85) were balanced CD4/CD8, whereas later expanders leaned CD4+. The CD4+ clones that contracted clustered mainly within CM and EM, and the CD8+ clones concentrated in EMRA.

5'RACE with constant-segment primers yielded barcoded, UMI-tagged TCR alpha and TCR beta cDNA libraries. A single record per CDR3 protein comes from TCRdb applying MiXCR to the 5' RACE reads. This sample has a few hundred thousand distinct CDR3 sequences; roughly a tenth occur once, and the top ten carry 20% to 25%. J was trimmed by 5 bases and V by 5 bases; bases with no gene match: 12. The germline gives CDR1 SGHTA, CDR2 FQGNSA. CDR3 length: 16 residues. This clonotype was counted many times. Its antigen remains unknown. The sequencing sample was made of PBMCs or a T cell subset sorted from them (not recorded which). The chain employs TRBV7-2 and TRBJ1-2, with TRBD1 identical over 9 bases. This TCR was sampled from a man between 18 and 35 years old who had mild COVID-19 (a few samples of this study predate the infection). Cell type and time point are not known. The DNA for the CDR3 is TGTGCCAGCAGCCCAGCCGGGACAGGGAAGAGGTATGGCTACACCTTC. This codes for CASSPAGTGKRYGYTF.